Listed here are 8 T cell receptor beta chains from one sample, sequenced in a study of OX40 agonist ivuxolimab in advanced cancers. The table came from immunoSEQ multiplex PCR; TCRdb's copy has only in-frame clones and leaves some out. The table has 65,000 to 85,000 clones, more than 85% seen once. The starting material was CD4+ or CD8+ T cells sorted from blood, obtained in a trial of the OX40 agonist ivuxolimab. Every receptor here comes from an adult with an advanced solid tumor such as melanoma, head and neck, liver or kidney cancer.

The chain is built from TRBV5-1 and TRBJ1-2; perhaps TRBD1 as D (6 bases). V lost 1 base, J lost 4 bases, and 11 bases lay in between. The CDR3 is 14 residues long. CDR1 is SGHRS and CDR2 is YFSETQ in the germline V gene. CDR3 residues: CASSLRGGGYGYTF. The CDR3 DNA sequence: TGCGCCAGCAGCTTGCGCGGGGGCGGCTATGGCTACACCTTC. Full variable domain (rest looked up from reference TRBV5-1 and TRBJ1-2): KAGVTQTPRYLIKTRGQQVTLSCSPISGHRSVSWYQQTPGQGLQFLFEYFSETQRNKGNFPGRFSGRQFSNSRSEMNVSTLELGDSALYLCASSLRGGGYGYTFGSGTRLTVV.

The genes are TRBV19 and TRBJ2-7, with D tentatively TRBD2 (6 bases). Germline V gene sequence: CDR1 LNHDA, CDR2 SQIVND (reference sequence). Trimming stripped 5 bases from V and 0 bases from J, with 11 bases between. This CDR3 is built from 14 residues. The CDR3 DNA reads TGTGCCAGTAGTCCCGGGGGTTACTCCTACGAGCAGTACTTC. Translating it yields CASSPGGYSYEQYF.

The rearrangement joins TRBV6-1 to TRBJ2-7; D not certain. CDR1 and CDR2 from the germline V gene are MNHNS and SASEGT. The CDR3 runs to 10 residues. V shed 4 bases and J shed 4 bases, with 2 bases lying between them. For the CDR3, the DNA is TGTGCCAGCAGTGTATACGAGCAGTACTTC. Translated, it gives CASSVYEQYF.

The rearrangement joins TRBV13 to TRBJ2-7; 13 positions agree with TRBD2. Unmatched junction bases numbered 5, after V lost 3 bases and J lost 0 bases. CDR3 length equals 17 residues. Germline V gene sequence: CDR1 PRHDT, CDR2 FYEKMQ (reference sequence). CDR3 region: CASSFGLAGVPSYEQYF. The CDR3, as DNA: TGTGCCAGCAGCTTCGGACTAGCGGGGGTCCCCTCCTACGAGCAGTACTTC.

The chain recombines TRBV5-6 with TRBJ2-7; D possibly uses TRBD1 or TRBD2 (5 bases each). Trimming stripped 0 bases from V and 1 base from J, with 11 bases between. The CDR3 has 15 residues. Germline-derived CDR1 and CDR2 are SGHDT and YYEEEE. CDR3 protein: CASSLGGTASYEQYF. CDR3 coding DNA: TGTGCCAGCAGCTTGGGTGGGACGGCGTCCTACGAGCAGTACTTC. Using reference TRBV5-6 and TRBJ2-7 for the parts outside the CDR3, the full variable domain is DAGVTQSPTHLIKTRGQQVTLRCSPKSGHDTVSWYQQALGQGPQFIFQYYEEEERQRGNFPDRFSGHQFPNYSSELNVNALLLGDSALYLCASSLGGTASYEQYFGPGTRLTVT.

In this sample, this clone turned up once. This rearrangement joins TRBV14 to TRBJ1-2; TRBD1 aligns across 7 bases. V dropped 0 bases and J dropped 4; count of bases not matched to a gene: 11. Germline V lookup: CDR1 SGHDN, CDR2 FVKESK. There are 17 residues in the CDR3. The CDR3 sequence: CASSQDQGGIRRYGYTF. The CDR3, as DNA: TGTGCCAGCAGCCAAGATCAAGGGGGCATCAGGCGCTATGGCTACACCTTC.

CDR3 nucleotide sequence: TGTGCCAGCAGCTCAGTGGCCGGACCGGAGTACGAGCAGTACTTC. Translated: CASSSVAGPEYEQYF. The V and J genes are TRBV7-9 and TRBJ2-7, with no clear D. Trimming left V 4 bases short and J 4 bases short, with 17 bases between. The germline gives CDR1 SEHNR, CDR2 FQNEAQ (reference sequence). This CDR3 contains 15 residues.

There are a few counts of this clone. The chain links TRBV11-2 to TRBJ2-7; 7 nucleotides line up with TRBD2. This CDR3 is 17 amino acids long. Germline V lookup: CDR1 SGHAT, CDR2 FQNNGV. With 2 bases clipped from V and 7 bases from J, the junction kept 17 bases outside the gene matches. CDR3 sequence reads: CASSLFLSAGGEGEQYF. The DNA of the CDR3 is TGTGCCAGCAGCTTATTCCTCTCGGCAGGCGGGGAGGGGGAGCAGTACTTC.